Listed below are T cell receptor beta chains from one sample, sequenced in a study of blood T cell repertoires in COVID-19. Clones were read by immunoSEQ multiplex PCR, and TCRdb kept only the in-frame ones, dropping some. The profile shows about 89,000 clones, 80% of them singletons. The sequenced sample consisted of peripheral blood. These TCRs come from a woman aged 80 or over with acute or convalescent COVID-19. The CDR3 runs from the conserved cysteine through the conserved F or W.

j_gene: TRBJ2-3
v_gene: TRBV2
CDR3aa: CASGGGLPSTDTQYF

j_gene: TRBJ2-5
v_gene: TRBV30
CDR3aa: CAWSVQLTQYF

j_gene: TRBJ2-5
v_gene: TRBV7-2
CDR3aa: CASSPQGLPETQYF

j_gene: TRBJ2-3
v_gene: TRBV5-1
CDR3aa: CASSWASGGTDTQYF

j_gene: TRBJ1-1
v_gene: TRBV5-4
CDR3aa: CAIRGPREDVGEAFF

j_gene: TRBJ1-2
v_gene: TRBV27
CDR3aa: CASGPGRGYGYTF

j_gene: TRBJ1-2
v_gene: TRBV5-1
CDR3aa: CASSLPGQERSNYGYTF

j_gene: TRBJ2-5
v_gene: TRBV27
CDR3aa: CASSFLGLAGQETQYF

j_gene: TRBJ1-2
v_gene: TRBV12-5
CDR3aa: CASGTAYGYTF

j_gene: TRBJ2-3
v_gene: TRBV9
CDR3aa: CASSVGTGDTQYF

j_gene: TRBJ2-7
v_gene: TRBV7-2
CDR3aa: CASSLGGTQSYEQYF

j_gene: TRBJ1-2
v_gene: TRBV7-9
CDR3aa: CASSLNRRDSYGYTF

j_gene: TRBJ1-2
v_gene: TRBV19
CDR3aa: CASSQYGYTF

j_gene: TRBJ1-6
v_gene: TRBV7-2
CDR3aa: CASSLGGADNSPLHF

j_gene: TRBJ2-3
v_gene: TRBV29-1
CDR3aa: CSVVRLDTQTDTQYF

j_gene: TRBJ2-7
v_gene: TRBV27
CDR3aa: CASSPGLAGGPYEQYF

j_gene: TRBJ2-1
v_gene: TRBV27
CDR3aa: CASSLSVTGPDNEQFF

j_gene: TRBJ2-7
v_gene: TRBV6-2/TRBV6-3
CDR3aa: CASSYPRDRAAYEQYF

j_gene: TRBJ1-5
v_gene: TRBV19
CDR3aa: CASKSGTVNSNQPQHF

j_gene: TRBJ2-5
v_gene: TRBV18
CDR3aa: CASSPSSGNQETQYF

j_gene: TRBJ1-5
v_gene: TRBV7-8
CDR3aa: CASSRQGSNQPQHF

j_gene: TRBJ2-2
v_gene: TRBV7-7
CDR3aa: CASSPGTGNTGELFF

j_gene: TRBJ2-2
v_gene: TRBV7-9
CDR3aa: CASSLVAGAGGELFF

j_gene: TRBJ2-1
v_gene: TRBV6-2/TRBV6-3
CDR3aa: CASSYYLAEYSYNEQFF

j_gene: TRBJ2-7
v_gene: TRBV6-1
CDR3aa: CASSEVLQFGHEQYF

j_gene: TRBJ2-1
v_gene: TRBV11-3
CDR3aa: CASSWGPTGQFYNEQFF

j_gene: TRBJ2-1
v_gene: TRBV6-2/TRBV6-3
CDR3aa: CASSSSPKTGGNYNEQFF

j_gene: TRBJ1-5
v_gene: TRBV6-5
CDR3aa: CASMRIRNQPQHF

j_gene: TRBJ1-1
v_gene: TRBV7-2
CDR3aa: CASSTGGAGQAFF

j_gene: TRBJ2-5
v_gene: TRBV7-2
CDR3aa: CASSGHLRGLQETQYF

j_gene: TRBJ2-7
v_gene: TRBV6-5
CDR3aa: CASSHPGSYEQYF

j_gene: TRBJ1-6
v_gene: TRBV5-5
CDR3aa: CASSTRGAAYNSPLHF

j_gene: TRBJ1-2
v_gene: TRBV6-5
CDR3aa: CASQGQGGYGYTF

j_gene: TRBJ2-3
v_gene: TRBV10-3
CDR3aa: CATSRTSPDTQYF

j_gene: TRBJ1-2
v_gene: TRBV3-1/TRBV3-2
CDR3aa: CASSQDGGGYTF

j_gene: TRBJ2-3
v_gene: TRBV7-2
CDR3aa: CASKAGHTDTQYF

j_gene: TRBJ2-2
v_gene: TRBV4-1
CDR3aa: CASSPREGIGGELFF

j_gene: TRBJ2-1
v_gene: TRBV7-6
CDR3aa: CASSLAGRSNEQFF

j_gene: TRBJ1-5
v_gene: TRBV10-1
CDR3aa: CASSVGLTGNQPQHF

j_gene: TRBJ2-7
v_gene: TRBV7-2
CDR3aa: CASSKSQVFEQYF

j_gene: TRBJ1-4
v_gene: TRBV7-6
CDR3aa: CASSSITGTPNEKLFF

j_gene: TRBJ2-5
v_gene: TRBV18
CDR3aa: CASSPGRRQETQYF

j_gene: TRBJ2-1
v_gene: TRBV4-1
CDR3aa: CASSQIPGPSSYNEQFF

j_gene: TRBJ2-5
v_gene: TRBV12-3/TRBV12-4
CDR3aa: CASSLNRVETQYF

j_gene: TRBJ2-2
v_gene: TRBV5-1
CDR3aa: CASSLGGTGIAGELFF

j_gene: TRBJ1-1
v_gene: TRBV19
CDR3aa: CASSTNRAGDTEAFF

j_gene: TRBJ2-1
v_gene: TRBV19
CDR3aa: CASMDSYNEQFF

j_gene: TRBJ1-2
v_gene: TRBV7-9
CDR3aa: CASSLAGLYGYTF

j_gene: TRBJ2-1
v_gene: TRBV18
CDR3aa: CASSPHSDNEQFF

j_gene: TRBJ1-1
v_gene: TRBV5-1
CDR3aa: CASSLLAGNTEAFF